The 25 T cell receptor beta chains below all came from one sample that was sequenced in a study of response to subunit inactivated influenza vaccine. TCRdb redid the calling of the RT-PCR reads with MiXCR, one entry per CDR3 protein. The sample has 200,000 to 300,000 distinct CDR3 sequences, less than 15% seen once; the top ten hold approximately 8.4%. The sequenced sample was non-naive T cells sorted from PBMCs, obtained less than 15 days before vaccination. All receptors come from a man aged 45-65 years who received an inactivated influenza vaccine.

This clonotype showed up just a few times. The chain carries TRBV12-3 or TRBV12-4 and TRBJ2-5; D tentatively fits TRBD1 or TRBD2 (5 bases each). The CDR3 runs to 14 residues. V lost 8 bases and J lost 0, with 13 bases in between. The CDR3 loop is CASGSPGHQETQYF. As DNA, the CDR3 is TGTGCCAGCGGCTCCCCGGGACACCAAGAGACCCAGTACTTC.

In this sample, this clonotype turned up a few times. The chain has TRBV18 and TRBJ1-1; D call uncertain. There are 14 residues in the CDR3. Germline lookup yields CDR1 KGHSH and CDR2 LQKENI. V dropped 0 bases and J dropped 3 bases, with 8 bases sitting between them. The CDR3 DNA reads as TGTGCCAGCTCACCACCGTGGGGTCACACTGAAGCTTTCTTT. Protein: CASSPPWGHTEAFF.

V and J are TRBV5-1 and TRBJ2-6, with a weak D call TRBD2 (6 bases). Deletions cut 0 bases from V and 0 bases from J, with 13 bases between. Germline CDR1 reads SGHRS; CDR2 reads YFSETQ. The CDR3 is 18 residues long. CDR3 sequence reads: CASSLAGDYVSGANVLTF. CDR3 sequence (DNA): TGCGCCAGCAGCTTGGCGGGGGATTACGTCTCTGGGGCCAACGTCCTGACTTTC.

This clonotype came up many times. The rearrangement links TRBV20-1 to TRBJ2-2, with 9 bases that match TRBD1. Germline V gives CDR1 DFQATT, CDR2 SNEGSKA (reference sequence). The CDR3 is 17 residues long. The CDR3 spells CCAREDRGSEVTGELFF. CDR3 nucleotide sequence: TGCTGCGCTAGAGAGGACAGGGGCTCAGAAGTCACCGGGGAGCTGTTTTTT.

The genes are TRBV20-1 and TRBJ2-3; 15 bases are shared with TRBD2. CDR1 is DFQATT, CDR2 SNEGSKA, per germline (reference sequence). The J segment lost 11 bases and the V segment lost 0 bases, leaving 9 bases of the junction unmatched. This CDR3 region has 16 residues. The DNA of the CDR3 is TGCAGTGCTAGAGAGCCCGGACTAGCGGGGGGGCCTAAGCAGTATTTT. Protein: CSAREPGLAGGPKQYF.

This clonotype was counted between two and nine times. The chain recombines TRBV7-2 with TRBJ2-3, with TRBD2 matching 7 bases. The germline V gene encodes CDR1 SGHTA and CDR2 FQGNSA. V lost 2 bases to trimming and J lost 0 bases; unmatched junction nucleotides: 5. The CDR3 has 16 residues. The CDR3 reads CASSLLGGSSTDTQYF. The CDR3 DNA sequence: TGTGCCAGCAGCTTATTGGGGGGGTCCAGCACAGATACGCAGTATTTT.

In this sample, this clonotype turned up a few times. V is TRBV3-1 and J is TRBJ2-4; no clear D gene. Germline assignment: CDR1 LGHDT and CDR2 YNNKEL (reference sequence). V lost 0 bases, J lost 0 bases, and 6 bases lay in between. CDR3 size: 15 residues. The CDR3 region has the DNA TGTGCCAGCAGCCAAGATCAGCTAGCCAAAAACATTCAGTACTTC. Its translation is CASSQDQLAKNIQYF.

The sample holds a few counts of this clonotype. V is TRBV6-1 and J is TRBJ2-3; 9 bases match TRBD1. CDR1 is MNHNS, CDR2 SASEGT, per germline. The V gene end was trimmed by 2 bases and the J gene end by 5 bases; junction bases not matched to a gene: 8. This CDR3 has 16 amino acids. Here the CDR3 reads CASSETYGTGIDTQYF. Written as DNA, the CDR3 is TGTGCCAGCAGTGAAACATACGGGACAGGGATAGATACGCAGTATTTT.

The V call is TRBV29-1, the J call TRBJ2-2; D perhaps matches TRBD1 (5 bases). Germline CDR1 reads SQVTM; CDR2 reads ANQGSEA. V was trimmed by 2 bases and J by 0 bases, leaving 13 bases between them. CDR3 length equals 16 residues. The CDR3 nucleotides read TGCAGCGTTGAAACCGACAGCAACGCGAACACCGGGGAGCTGTTTTTT. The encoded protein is CSVETDSNANTGELFF.

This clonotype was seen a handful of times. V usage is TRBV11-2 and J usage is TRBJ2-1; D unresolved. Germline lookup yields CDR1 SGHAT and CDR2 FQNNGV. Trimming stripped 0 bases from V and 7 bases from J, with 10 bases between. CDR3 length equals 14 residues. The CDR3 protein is CASSLDPSGNEQFF. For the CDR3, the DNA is TGTGCCAGCAGCTTAGATCCTTCAGGTAATGAGCAGTTCTTC.

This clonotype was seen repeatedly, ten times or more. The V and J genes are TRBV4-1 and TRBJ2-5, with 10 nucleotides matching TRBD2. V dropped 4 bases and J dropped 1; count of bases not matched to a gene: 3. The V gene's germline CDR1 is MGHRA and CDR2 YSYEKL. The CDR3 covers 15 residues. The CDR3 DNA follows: TGCGCCAGCAGCCTGATAGCGGGAGGCCAAGAGACCCAGTACTTC. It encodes CASSLIAGGQETQYF.

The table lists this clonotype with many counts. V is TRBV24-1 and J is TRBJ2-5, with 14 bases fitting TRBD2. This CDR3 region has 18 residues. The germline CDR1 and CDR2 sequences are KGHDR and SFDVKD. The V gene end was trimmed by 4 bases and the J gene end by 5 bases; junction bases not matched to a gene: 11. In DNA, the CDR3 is TGTGCCACCAGTGACCCCGGGACTAGCGGGAGAGTGGGCGAGACCCAGTACTTC. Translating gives CATSDPGTSGRVGETQYF.

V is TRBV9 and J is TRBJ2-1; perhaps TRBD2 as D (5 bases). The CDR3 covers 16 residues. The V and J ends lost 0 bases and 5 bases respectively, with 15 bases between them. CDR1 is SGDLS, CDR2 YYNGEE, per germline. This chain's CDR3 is CASSVEGLATNNEQFF. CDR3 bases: TGTGCCAGCAGCGTAGAGGGCCTAGCCACTAACAATGAGCAGTTCTTC.

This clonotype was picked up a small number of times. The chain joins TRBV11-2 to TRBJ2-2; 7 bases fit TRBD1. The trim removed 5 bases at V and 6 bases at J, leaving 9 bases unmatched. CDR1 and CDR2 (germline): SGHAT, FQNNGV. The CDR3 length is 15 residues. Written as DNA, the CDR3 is TGTGCCAGCAGCAGTGGGACAGTCGGTCCCGGGGAGCTGTTTTTT. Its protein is CASSSGTVGPGELFF.

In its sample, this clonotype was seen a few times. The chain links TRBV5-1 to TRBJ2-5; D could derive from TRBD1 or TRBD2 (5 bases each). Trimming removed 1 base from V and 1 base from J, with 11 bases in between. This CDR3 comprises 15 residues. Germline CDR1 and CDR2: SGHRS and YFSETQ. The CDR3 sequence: CASSLLGVAQETQYF. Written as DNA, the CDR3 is TGCGCCAGCAGCTTGTTGGGGGTGGCCCAAGAGACCCAGTACTTC.

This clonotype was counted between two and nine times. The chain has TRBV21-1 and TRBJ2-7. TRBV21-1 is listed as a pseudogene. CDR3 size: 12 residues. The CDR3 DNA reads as TGTGCCAGCAGCTTCGGGGTTTACGAGCAGTACTTC. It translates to CASSFGVYEQYF.

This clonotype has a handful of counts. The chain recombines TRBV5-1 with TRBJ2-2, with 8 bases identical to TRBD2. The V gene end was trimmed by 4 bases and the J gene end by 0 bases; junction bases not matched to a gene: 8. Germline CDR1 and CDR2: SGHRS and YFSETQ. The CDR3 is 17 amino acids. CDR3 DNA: TGCGCCAGCAGCGTACGGGGGGGCCTTTCGAACACCGGGGAGCTGTTTTTT. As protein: CASSVRGGLSNTGELFF.

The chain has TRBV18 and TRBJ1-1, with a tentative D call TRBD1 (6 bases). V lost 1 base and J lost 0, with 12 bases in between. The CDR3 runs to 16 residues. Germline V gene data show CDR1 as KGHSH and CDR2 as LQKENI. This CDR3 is CASSPRQAPLNTEAFF. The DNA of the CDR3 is TGTGCCAGCTCACCACGACAGGCGCCCTTGAACACTGAAGCTTTCTTT.

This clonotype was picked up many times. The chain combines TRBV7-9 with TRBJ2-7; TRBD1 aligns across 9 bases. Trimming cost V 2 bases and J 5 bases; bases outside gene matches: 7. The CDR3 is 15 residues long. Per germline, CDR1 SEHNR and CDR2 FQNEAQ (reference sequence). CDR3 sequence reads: CASSLTTTGGNEQYF. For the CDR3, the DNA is TGTGCCAGCAGCTTAACAACGACAGGGGGGAACGAGCAGTACTTC.

The CDR3 DNA follows: TGCGCCAGCAGTGAACAGGGCATGAACACTGAAGCTTTCTTT. This translates into CASSEQGMNTEAFF. The chain employs TRBV10-2 and TRBJ1-1; D perhaps matches TRBD1 (6 bases). Per the germline V gene, CDR1 is WSHSY and CDR2 is SAAADI. The ends were cut back, 3 bases at V and 0 bases at J, with 8 bases in the middle. This CDR3 spans 14 amino acids.

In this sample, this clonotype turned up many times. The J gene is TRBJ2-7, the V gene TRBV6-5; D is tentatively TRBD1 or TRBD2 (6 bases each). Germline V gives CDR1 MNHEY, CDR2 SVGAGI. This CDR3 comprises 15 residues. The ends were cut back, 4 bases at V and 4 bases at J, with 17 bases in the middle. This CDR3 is CASSWWLGGEYEQYF. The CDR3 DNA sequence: TGTGCCAGCAGTTGGTGGTTGGGGGGCGAGTACGAGCAGTACTTC.

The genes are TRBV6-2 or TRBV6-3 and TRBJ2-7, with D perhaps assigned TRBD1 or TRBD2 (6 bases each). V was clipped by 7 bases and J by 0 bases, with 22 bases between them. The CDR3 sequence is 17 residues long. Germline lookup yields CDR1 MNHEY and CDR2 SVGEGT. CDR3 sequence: CASTTKVSGEDSYEQYF. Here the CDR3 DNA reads TGTGCCAGCACCACTAAGGTGTCAGGGGAGGACTCCTACGAGCAGTACTTC.

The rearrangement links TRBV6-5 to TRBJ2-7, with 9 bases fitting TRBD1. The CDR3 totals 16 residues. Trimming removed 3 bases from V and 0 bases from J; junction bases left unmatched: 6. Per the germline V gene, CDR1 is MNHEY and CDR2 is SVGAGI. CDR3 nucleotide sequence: TGTGCCAGCAGTTATACAGGGGGCTCAGCCTCCTACGAGCAGTACTTC. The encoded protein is CASSYTGGSASYEQYF.

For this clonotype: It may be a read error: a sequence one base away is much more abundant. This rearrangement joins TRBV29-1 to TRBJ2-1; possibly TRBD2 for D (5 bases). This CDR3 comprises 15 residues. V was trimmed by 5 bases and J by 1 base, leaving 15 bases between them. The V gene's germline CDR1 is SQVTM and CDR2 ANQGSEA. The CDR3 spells CSVYEGAVSYNEQFF. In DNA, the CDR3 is TGCAGCGTTTACGAGGGCGCAGTATCCTACAATGAGCAGTTCTTC.

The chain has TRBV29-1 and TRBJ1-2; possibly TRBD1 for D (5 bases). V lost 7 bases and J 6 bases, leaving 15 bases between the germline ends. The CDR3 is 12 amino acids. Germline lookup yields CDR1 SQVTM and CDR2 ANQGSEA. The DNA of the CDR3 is TGCAGCGCCGCGGGGCCCATCCATGGCTACACCTTC. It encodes CSAAGPIHGYTF.